A single sample gave rise to the 7 T cell receptor beta chains below, sequenced in a study of neoadjuvant anti-PD-1 for oral cavity cancer. Produced via immunoSEQ multiplex PCR; TCRdb's table is partial and in-frame only. The sample includes 11,000 to 15,000 clones, roughly 70% of them seen just once. The sample consisted of PBMCs, taken before nivolumab (anti-PD-1) treatment. These receptors were obtained from a person aged 40 to 85 with oral cavity squamous cell carcinoma.

The V call is TRBV5-1, the J call TRBJ2-1, with TRBD2 identical over 11 bases. Germline loops: CDR1 SGHRS, CDR2 YFSETQ. V lost 6 bases and J lost 4; bases outside the gene matches: 3. This CDR3 is built from 14 residues. CDR3 nucleotides: TGCGCCAGCAACTTAGCGGGAGGGTACAATGAGCAGTTCTTC. This sequence encodes CASNLAGGYNEQFF.

This clone was counted between two and nine times. The chain employs TRBV6-1 and TRBJ1-4; D unresolved. The CDR3 has 15 residues. V shed 2 bases and J shed 4 bases, with 11 bases lying between them. CDR1 is MNHNS and CDR2 is SASEGT in the germline V gene. The CDR3 loop reads CASSEIGQVNEKLFF. CDR3 DNA sequence: TGTGCCAGCAGTGAAATCGGGCAGGTTAATGAAAAACTGTTTTTT.

This clone appeared a few times. This chain joins TRBV5-4 and TRBJ2-2; perhaps D is TRBD1 or TRBD2 (5 bases each). The CDR3 covers 15 residues. Trimming took 2 bases from V and 6 from J, leaving 14 bases between them. From germline, CDR1 is SGHNT and CDR2 YYREEE (reference sequence). CDR3 nucleotides: TGTGCCAGCAGCTTTGGCCAGGGCGGGCCCGGGGAGCTGTTTTTT. It yields the protein CASSFGQGGPGELFF.

The V gene is TRBV10-3, the J gene TRBJ1-1; perhaps TRBD1 as D (5 bases). With 6 bases removed from V and 0 bases from J, the gap between germline ends came to 8 bases. Germline loops: CDR1 ENHRY, CDR2 SYGVKD. The CDR3 is made up of 13 amino acids. The CDR3 DNA reads TGTGCCATCAGAGGGACGGTGAACACTGAAGCTTTCTTT. Residues: CAIRGTVNTEAFF.

This sequence joins TRBV9 and TRBJ2-7; D gene ambiguous. The ends were cut back, 1 base at V and 2 bases at J, with 16 bases in the middle. This CDR3 contains 16 residues. Germline CDR1 is SGDLS and CDR2 is YYNGEE. The DNA for the CDR3 is TGTGCCAGCAGCGTATGGGCCGATTCGGTCCCCTACGAGCAGTACTTC. Protein sequence: CASSVWADSVPYEQYF.

V and J are TRBV19 and TRBJ2-3, with D tentatively TRBD2 (6 bases). This CDR3 has 16 residues. Trimming shortened V by 5 bases and J by 6 bases, and 21 bases separated the two germline ends. Germline V gene sequence: CDR1 LNHDA, CDR2 SQIVND (reference sequence). DNA for the CDR3: TGTGCCAGTAGTCCCCGGAGGGTGCGCGACCTTGATACGCAGTATTTT. Translating it yields CASSPRRVRDLDTQYF.

In this sample, this clone turned up a few times. The chain combines TRBV5-1 with TRBJ1-2; D is ambiguous. The germline gives CDR1 SGHRS, CDR2 YFSETQ. CDR3 length: 10 amino acids. V was cut by 4 bases and J by 5 bases, with 3 bases left in between. The CDR3 sequence: CASSNYGYTF. CDR3 nucleotides: TGCGCCAGCAGCAATTATGGCTACACCTTC. Together with reference TRBV5-1 and TRBJ1-2, the CDR3 gives the full variable domain: KAGVTQTPRYLIKTRGQQVTLSCSPISGHRSVSWYQQTPGQGLQFLFEYFSETQRNKGNFPGRFSGRQFSNSRSEMNVSTLELGDSALYLCASSNYGYTFGSGTRLTVV.